These 29 T cell receptor beta chains originate from one sample sequenced in a study of T cell responses to AZD1222 COVID-19 vaccine. The method was immunoSEQ multiplex PCR; TCRdb's version includes in-frame clones alone and lacks a portion of them. This sample has about 170,000 clones, with 90% to 95% found just once. The sample consisted of peripheral blood, taken on day 0 of AZD1222 vaccination. These receptors originate from an adult in good health.

The chain carries TRBV7-2 and TRBJ2-3; 13 nucleotides line up with TRBD2. Germline V gives CDR1 SGHTA, CDR2 FQGNSA. Losses at the gene ends were 2 bases for V and 6 bases for J; bases not matched to a gene: 5. The CDR3 spans 16 residues. The CDR3 region has the DNA TGTGCCAGCAGCTTATGGACTAGCGGGAGAGTGGATACGCAGTATTTT. Translation: CASSLWTSGRVDTQYF.

The chain joins TRBV18 to TRBJ2-3; D not resolved. Germline V lookup: CDR1 KGHSH, CDR2 LQKENI. CDR3 length: 14 amino acids. Trimming shortened V by 3 bases and J by 2 bases, and 9 bases separated the two germline ends. The CDR3 sequence: CASSPYSYTDTQYF. The CDR3 DNA sequence: TGTGCCAGCTCACCCTATAGTTACACAGATACGCAGTATTTT.

Turning to this clone: Other DNA sequences in this specimen translate into the identical CDR3. J is TRBJ2-6 and V is TRBV6-5; no reliable D call. The CDR3 has 13 amino acids. Between the trimmed V and J ends, which lost 7 bases and 0 bases, there was a span of 4 bases. Per germline, CDR1 MNHEY and CDR2 SVGAGI. This CDR3 is CASTSSGANVLTF. In DNA form, the CDR3 reads TGTGCCAGCACAAGCTCTGGGGCCAACGTCCTGACTTTC.

The chain has TRBV4-2 and TRBJ2-7; 10 bases agree with TRBD2. The CDR3 extends over 16 amino acids. CDR1 and CDR2 (germline): LGHNA, YNFKEQ. J was trimmed by 6 bases and V by 1 base; bases with no gene match: 9. CDR3 coding DNA: TGTGCCAGCAGCCAAGGACAGGGACTAGCGATAACCGAGCAGTACTTC. Protein: CASSQGQGLAITEQYF.

As for this clone: At one of its ends the junction is not consistent with the germline gene, which may arise from a read error. V gene TRBV6-5 combines with J gene TRBJ2-1; 12 bases line up with TRBD2. CDR1 is MNHEY and CDR2 is SVGAGI in the germline V gene. CDR3 size: 14 residues. CDR3 in DNA: TGTGCCAGCAGCGGACTAGCGGGATACAGTGAGCAGTTCTTC. This codes for CASSGLAGYSEQFF.

The genes are TRBV25-1 and TRBJ1-1; D might be TRBD1 (5 bases). Trimming took 1 base from V and 1 from J, leaving 13 bases between them. The CDR3 covers 16 residues. Germline V gives CDR1 MGHDK, CDR2 SYGVNS. The DNA for the CDR3 is TGTGCCAGCAGTGAATTGGGGGGACCGGCGAACACTGAAGCTTTCTTT. This sequence encodes CASSELGGPANTEAFF.

V gene TRBV11-2 combines with J gene TRBJ2-5; D not resolved. V was pared by 4 bases and J by 5 bases, with 11 bases between. The CDR3 totals 13 residues. Germline values: CDR1 SGHAT, CDR2 FQNNGV. CDR3 sequence reads: CASSSFPSETQYF. The CDR3 DNA sequence: TGTGCCAGCAGCTCCTTCCCGTCTGAGACCCAGTACTTC.

This sequence joins TRBV19 and TRBJ1-2, with a weak D call TRBD1 (6 bases). Germline V CDR1 and CDR2: LNHDA, SQIVND (reference sequence). CDR3 length equals 15 residues. The V gene lost 6 bases and the J gene lost 4 bases, with 18 bases spanning the gap. CDR3 sequence (DNA): TGTGCCAGTAGATTCTCGCACAGGGCCACCTATGGCTACACCTTC. Translation: CASRFSHRATYGYTF.

This clone was recorded once. This rearrangement joins TRBV27 to TRBJ2-7, with a weak D call TRBD2 (5 bases). The CDR3 runs 16 residues. V was pared by 0 bases and J by 0 bases, with 12 bases between. The V gene's germline CDR1 is MNHEY and CDR2 SMNVEV (reference sequence). CDR3 DNA: TGTGCCAGCAGTTTATCGCGGCTAGCAGTCTCCTACGAGCAGTACTTC. Protein: CASSLSRLAVSYEQYF.

The chain couples TRBV10-1 to TRBJ2-7; D ambiguous. The CDR3 length is 14 residues. Germline V gene data show CDR1 as WNHNN and CDR2 as SYGVQD (reference sequence). Trimming left V 3 bases short and J 4 bases short, with 13 bases between. CDR3 nucleotides: TGCGCCAGCAGTGAATCAGGATTACCGTACGAGCAGTACTTC. Its protein product is CASSESGLPYEQYF.

V gene TRBV7-9 combines with J gene TRBJ2-1, with D possibly being TRBD2 (5 bases). Germline V CDR1 and CDR2: SEHNR, FQNEAQ (reference sequence). The CDR3 sequence is 15 residues long. V gave up 5 bases and J gave up 3 bases, with 14 bases separating them. CDR3: CASSRAENVYNEQFF. In nucleotides, the CDR3 is TGTGCCAGCAGCCGAGCGGAGAACGTCTACAATGAGCAGTTCTTC.

The chain combines TRBV5-5 with TRBJ1-1; 8 bases are shared with TRBD1. This CDR3 region has 14 residues. CDR1 and CDR2 from the germline V gene are SGHKS and YYEKEE (reference sequence). J gave up 1 base and V 4 bases, and 3 bases lay outside the gene matches. The CDR3 here is CASSGGTGNTEAFF. For the CDR3, the DNA is TGTGCCAGCAGCGGCGGGACAGGGAACACTGAAGCTTTCTTT. The entire variable domain, with the rest obtained from reference TRBV5-5 and TRBJ1-1, is as follows: DAGVTQSPTHLIKTRGQQVTLRCSPISGHKSVSWYQQVLGQGPQFIFQYYEKEERGRGNFPDRFSARQFPNYSSELNVNALLLGDSALYLCASSGGTGNTEAFFGQGTRLTVV.

This clone appeared a single time. The rearrangement links TRBV19 to TRBJ1-4, with 8 bases identical to TRBD1. V was pared by 5 bases and J by 8 bases, with 4 bases of the junction left unmatched. CDR1 is LNHDA and CDR2 is SQIVND in the germline V gene (reference sequence). The CDR3 extends over 13 amino acids. The CDR3 sequence is CASSARDREKLFF. Here the CDR3 DNA reads TGTGCCAGTAGTGCCCGGGACAGGGAAAAACTGTTTTTT. Supplemented by reference TRBV19 and TRBJ1-4, the full variable domain reads DGGITQSPKYLFRKEGQNVTLSCEQNLNHDAMYWYRQDPGQGLRLIYYSQIVNDFQKGDIAEGYSVSREKKESFPLTVTSAQKNPTAFYLCASSARDREKLFFGSGTQLSVL.

This clone was detected once. The chain recombines TRBV7-6 with TRBJ1-5, with 9 bases fitting TRBD1. The germline gives CDR1 SGHVS, CDR2 FNYEAQ. Unmatched junction bases numbered 9, after V lost 4 bases and J lost 5 bases. This CDR3 is 16 amino acids long. CDR3 sequence: CASSSTPGTGYQPQHF. In nucleotides, the CDR3 is TGTGCCAGCAGCTCTACCCCCGGGACAGGGTATCAGCCCCAGCATTTT.

The chain has TRBV5-1 and TRBJ1-1; no clear D. The CDR3 totals 13 residues. V shed 1 base and J shed 3 bases, with 7 bases lying between them. Per germline, CDR1 SGHRS and CDR2 YFSETQ. The CDR3 is CASSLILDTEAFF. The DNA of the CDR3 is TGCGCCAGCAGCTTGATTCTAGACACTGAAGCTTTCTTT.

This chain uses TRBV5-1 with TRBJ2-7; TRBD1 aligns across 10 bases. The length of the CDR3 is 14 residues. Germline lookup yields CDR1 SGHRS and CDR2 YFSETQ. After removal of 2 bases from V and 4 bases from J, the junction contained 3 bases not matched to a gene. The CDR3 DNA follows: TGCGCCAGCAGCTTACCGGGACAGGGGTACGAGCAGTACTTC. It codes for CASSLPGQGYEQYF.

The chain carries TRBV6-1 and TRBJ2-5, with TRBD1 matching over 8 bases. The CDR3 extends over 16 amino acids. V was pared by 1 base and J by 3 bases, with 7 bases of the junction left unmatched. CDR1 and CDR2 (germline): MNHNS, SASEGT. The CDR3 spells CASSEGTGQGKETQYF. The CDR3 DNA sequence: TGTGCCAGCAGTGAAGGGACAGGACAGGGAAAAGAGACCCAGTACTTC.

The chain uses TRBV7-2 and TRBJ1-1, with 8 bases that match TRBD1. V lost 5 bases and J lost 5; bases outside the gene matches: 13. CDR1 is SGHTA, CDR2 FQGNSA, per germline. The length of the CDR3 is 16 residues. The CDR3 loop reads CASSTGQDLAWTEAFF. As DNA, the CDR3 is TGTGCCAGCAGCACGGGACAGGATTTGGCGTGGACTGAAGCTTTCTTT. Full variable domain (outside the CDR3, taken from reference TRBV7-2 and TRBJ1-1): GAGVSQSPSNKVTEKGKDVELRCDPISGHTALYWYRQSLGQGLEFLIYFQGNSAPDKSGLPSDRFSAERTGGSVSTLTIQRTQQEDSAVYLCASSTGQDLAWTEAFFGQGTRLTVV.

This clone has more than one count but fewer than ten. This sequence joins TRBV28 and TRBJ2-7; D gene uncertain. Trimming shortened V by 2 bases and J by 6 bases, and 11 bases separated the two germline ends. This CDR3 has 13 amino acids. From germline, CDR1 is MDHEN and CDR2 SYDVKM. The CDR3 coding sequence is TGTGCCAGCAGTTTAAAGCTAACGGGCGAGCAGTACTTC. Translation gives CASSLKLTGEQYF.

V gene TRBV27 combines with J gene TRBJ1-1, with 12 bases identical to TRBD1. Per germline, CDR1 MNHEY and CDR2 SMNVEV (reference sequence). The CDR3 has 14 residues. The junction had 6 bases not matched to a gene; V was cut back by 3 bases and J by 10 bases. The CDR3 loop reads CASSFRDRGQRAFF. The CDR3 DNA reads TGTGCCAGCAGTTTTAGGGACAGGGGGCAAAGAGCTTTCTTT.

The rearrangement uses TRBV7-9 and TRBJ1-3; the match to TRBD1 covers 7 bases. The V segment lost 4 bases and the J segment 2 bases; nucleotides outside the gene matches: 8. The V gene's germline CDR1 is SEHNR and CDR2 FQNEAQ (reference sequence). This CDR3 is built from 16 residues. The CDR3 DNA sequence: TGTGCCAGCAGCTCCCGAGGACAGGCGACTGGAAACACCATATATTTT. It encodes CASSSRGQATGNTIYF.

The V and J genes are TRBV5-4 and TRBJ1-1; D remains unclear. Trimming shortened V by 3 bases and J by 1 base, and 10 bases separated the two germline ends. The CDR3 spans 14 residues. Germline loops: CDR1 SGHNT, CDR2 YYREEE (reference sequence). The chain's CDR3 is CASSSLKENTEAFF. CDR3 in DNA: TGTGCCAGCAGCTCATTAAAGGAGAACACTGAAGCTTTCTTT. The variable domain in full, with the rest retrieved from reference TRBV5-4 and TRBJ1-1, is ETGVTQSPTHLIKTRGQQVTLRCSSQSGHNTVSWYQQALGQGPQFIFQYYREEENGRGNFPPRFSGLQFPNYSSELNVNALELDDSALYLCASSSLKENTEAFFGQGTRLTVV.

J is TRBJ1-4 and V is TRBV19; D is perhaps TRBD1 (6 bases). Germline lookup yields CDR1 LNHDA and CDR2 SQIVND (reference sequence). V was trimmed by 3 bases and J by 2 bases, leaving 13 bases between them. The CDR3 totals 16 residues. The chain's CDR3 is CASSMAQGWTNEKLFF. DNA for the CDR3: TGTGCCAGTAGTATGGCTCAGGGGTGGACTAATGAAAAACTGTTTTTT. The entire variable domain, with the rest obtained from reference TRBV19 and TRBJ1-4, is as follows: DGGITQSPKYLFRKEGQNVTLSCEQNLNHDAMYWYRQDPGQGLRLIYYSQIVNDFQKGDIAEGYSVSREKKESFPLTVTSAQKNPTAFYLCASSMAQGWTNEKLFFGSGTQLSVL.

The CDR3 protein is CSVETERILFF. For the CDR3, the DNA is TGCAGCGTTGAAACGGAGCGAATCCTGTTTTTT. This chain uses TRBV29-1 with TRBJ1-4; D gene ambiguous. This CDR3 comprises 11 residues. Trimming took off 2 bases at V and 14 bases at J, with 12 bases between the two ends. Germline CDR1 and CDR2: SQVTM and ANQGSEA.

This clone is a singleton in its sample. The V gene is TRBV10-1, the J gene TRBJ2-3, with 7 bases identical to TRBD1. V shed 4 bases and J 4 bases; nucleotides not matched to a gene: 2. This CDR3 has 13 residues. Germline CDR1 is WNHNN and CDR2 is SYGVQD (reference sequence). The chain's CDR3 is CASSGQGPDTQYF. In DNA form, the CDR3 reads TGCGCCAGCAGTGGACAGGGCCCAGATACGCAGTATTTT.

The chain links TRBV4-1 to TRBJ1-1; D perhaps matches TRBD1 (6 bases). The CDR3 contains 14 residues. Per the germline V gene, CDR1 is MGHRA and CDR2 is YSYEKL. V lost 3 bases to trimming and J lost 3 bases, with 11 bases between them. CDR3 residues: CASSHKRQDTEAFF. CDR3 in DNA: TGCGCCAGCAGCCACAAAAGACAGGACACTGAAGCTTTCTTT.

The genes are TRBV2 and TRBJ1-2, with D maybe TRBD1 (5 bases). CDR3 length: 15 amino acids. The germline CDR1 and CDR2 sequences are SNHLY and FYNNEI. V was shortened by 2 bases and J by 8 bases, with 18 bases between the two germline ends. The CDR3 coding sequence is TGTGCCAGCAGTGAAAGCCAGGGTGTTTCCCGCGGCTACACCTTC. Amino acid sequence: CASSESQGVSRGYTF.

The chain combines TRBV28 with TRBJ1-1; D gene unclear. The CDR3 consists of 11 residues. Germline CDR1 and CDR2: MDHEN and SYDVKM. The V gene lost 5 bases and the J gene lost 8 bases, with 9 bases spanning the gap. DNA for the CDR3: TGTGCCAGCAGTCCTAAGGTCGAAGCTTTCTTT. Its translation: CASSPKVEAFF.

This sequence joins TRBV19 and TRBJ1-1; no clear D. The CDR3 has 15 amino acids. The germline V and J ends were trimmed by 3 bases and 6 bases, with 17 bases remaining between them. CDR1 is LNHDA and CDR2 is SQIVND in the germline V gene (reference sequence). The CDR3 DNA sequence: TGTGCCAGTAGTATCATGGATCCAGGCCGAGCTGAAGCTTTCTTT. This sequence encodes CASSIMDPGRAEAFF.